Shown below are 22 T cell receptor beta chains from a single sample sequenced in a study of cytomegalovirus exposure and HLA in healthy donors. It was with 60 Vbeta and 13 Jbeta primers that the PCR ran. This table comes from immunoSEQ multiplex PCR, and its TCRdb copy is limited to in-frame clones, with some not included. The sample has about 110,000 clones, 60% to 70% seen once. Source material: PBMCs. These receptor sequences come from a man aged 25 to 45 in good health and CMV-seropositive.

This clone was picked up one time. The chain couples TRBV2 to TRBJ2-5; TRBD2 matches 11 bases. With V trimmed by 6 bases and J by 1 base, 10 bases remained unmatched. CDR3 length: 17 residues. Germline assignment: CDR1 SNHLY and CDR2 FYNNEI. The DNA for the CDR3 is TGTGCCAGCAGCGTCGGCCTAGCGGGGGGTTCCCAAGAGACCCAGTACTTC. Its translation: CASSVGLAGGSQETQYF.

This rearrangement joins TRBV10-3 to TRBJ1-1, with D tentatively TRBD1 (5 bases). In germline, CDR1 is ENHRY, CDR2 SYGVKD. The CDR3 is 14 amino acids. Trimming shortened V by 0 bases and J by 3 bases, and 8 bases separated the two germline ends. The CDR3 DNA reads as TGTGCCATCAGTGAGTCGCGGGGGGACACTGAAGCTTTCTTT. Protein: CAISESRGDTEAFF.

This clone has more than one count but fewer than ten. The CDR3 DNA is TGTGCCAGCAGCGAATCACAGGGTTACGAGCAGTACTTC. Translated: CASSESQGYEQYF. The chain links TRBV7-8 to TRBJ2-7; D possibly corresponds to TRBD1 (6 bases). The CDR3 covers 13 residues. Trimming removed 5 bases at V and 4 bases at J, with 12 bases between. The germline V gene has CDR1 SGHVS and CDR2 FQNEAQ. The full variable domain, rest sourced from reference TRBV7-8 and TRBJ2-7, is GAGVSQSPRYKVAKRGQDVALRCDPISGHVSLFWYQQALGQGPEFLTYFQNEAQLDKSGLPSDRFFAERPEGSVSTLKIQRTQQEDSAVYLCASSESQGYEQYFGPGTRLTVT.

V is TRBV15 and J is TRBJ2-7; TRBD1 agrees at 10 bases. The germline V gene encodes CDR1 LNHNV and CDR2 YYDKDF (reference sequence). This CDR3 has 15 residues. Losses at the gene ends were 3 bases for V and 5 bases for J; bases not matched to a gene: 7. The CDR3 nucleotides are TGTGCCACCAGCAGTGCCACCGGGACAGGGGACGAGCAGTACTTC. Translating gives CATSSATGTGDEQYF.

The DNA of the CDR3 is TGTGCCAGCAGGATCACAGCGGAGTATGGCTACACCTTC. Amino acid sequence: CASRITAEYGYTF. The rearrangement links TRBV6-6 to TRBJ1-2; D is unclear. In germline, CDR1 is MNHNY, CDR2 SVGAGI (reference sequence). The length of the CDR3 is 13 residues. V lost 6 bases and J lost 5, with 13 bases in between.

The chain combines TRBV19 with TRBJ1-6, with 7 bases identical to TRBD1. This CDR3 contains 15 residues. Germline trimming cut 5 bases from V and 6 bases from J; bases unmatched to any gene: 7. Germline loops: CDR1 LNHDA, CDR2 SQIVND (reference sequence). The CDR3 nucleotides are TGTGCCAGTAGTCCCCACAGGGGCTTTAATTCACCCCTCCACTTT. This gives the protein CASSPHRGFNSPLHF.

The V gene is TRBV5-4, the J gene TRBJ1-1, with a possible D match to TRBD1 (6 bases). The CDR3 is made up of 16 amino acids. Germline V gene sequence: CDR1 SGHNT, CDR2 YYREEE (reference sequence). V lost 2 bases to trimming and J lost 5 bases, with 19 bases between them. The CDR3 DNA reads TGTGCCAGCAGCTTTAAATTGACAGGCCGGAAAACTGAAGCTTTCTTT. This codes for CASSFKLTGRKTEAFF.

CDR3 amino acids: CASSVAGGLDTQYF. CDR3 DNA: TGTGCCAGCAGCGTAGCGGGGGGGCTTGATACGCAGTATTTT. V usage is TRBV9 and J usage is TRBJ2-3, with 8 positions matching TRBD2. CDR3 size: 14 residues. The germline V gene has CDR1 SGDLS and CDR2 YYNGEE. Trimming removed 0 bases from V and 6 bases from J; junction bases left unmatched: 3.

This clone was seen just once. The gene calls are TRBV10-3 and TRBJ1-3; D possibly corresponds to TRBD1 (6 bases). V lost 7 bases, J lost 4 bases, and 17 bases lay in between. Germline loops: CDR1 ENHRY, CDR2 SYGVKD. The CDR3 is 15 amino acids. CDR3 sequence (DNA): TGTGCCATCACCGACAGGTGGGACATCGGAAACACCATATATTTT. Translating gives CAITDRWDIGNTIYF.

The CDR3 spells CASSAGQPSYEQYF. As DNA, the CDR3 is TGCGCCAGCAGTGCGGGACAGCCTTCCTACGAGCAGTACTTC. V and J are TRBV10-2 and TRBJ2-7, with 7 bases aligning to TRBD1. Germline loops: CDR1 WSHSY, CDR2 SAAADI. J was trimmed by 1 base and V by 4 bases; bases with no gene match: 4. The CDR3 has 14 amino acids.

This clone was counted a few times. The chain couples TRBV7-9 to TRBJ2-1; TRBD1 aligns across 9 bases. This CDR3 comprises 16 residues. CDR1 SEHNR and CDR2 FQNEAQ come from the germline V gene (reference sequence). Trimming cost V 0 bases and J 3 bases; bases outside gene matches: 3. The CDR3 nucleotides are TGTGCCAGCAGCTTAGCGCAGGGACAGGGCTACAATGAGCAGTTCTTC. Amino acids: CASSLAQGQGYNEQFF.

This clone was observed a handful of times. The V call is TRBV2, the J call TRBJ1-4; D not resolved. The CDR3 runs 12 residues. Trimming took 5 bases from V and 5 from J, leaving 6 bases between them. Germline V gene sequence: CDR1 SNHLY, CDR2 FYNNEI. The CDR3 spells CASSWQNEKLFF. Here the CDR3 DNA reads TGTGCCAGCAGTTGGCAGAATGAAAAACTGTTTTTT.

The chain has TRBV18 and TRBJ2-2; weak D call: TRBD2 (5 bases). The CDR3 sequence is 16 residues long. CDR1 KGHSH and CDR2 LQKENI come from the germline V gene. Trimming pared 3 bases from V and 2 bases from J, leaving 13 bases between. This CDR3 is CASSPRVGRNTGELFF. As DNA, the CDR3 is TGTGCCAGCTCACCGAGGGTCGGGCGAAACACCGGGGAGCTGTTTTTT.

The genes are TRBV27 and TRBJ1-2; TRBD1 aligns across 8 bases. The trim removed 2 bases at V and 2 bases at J, leaving 1 base unmatched. Germline CDR1 is MNHEY and CDR2 is SMNVEV (reference sequence). The CDR3 runs to 14 residues. CDR3 DNA: TGTGCCAGCAGTTTAACAGGGGGGAACTATGGCTACACCTTC. The encoded protein is CASSLTGGNYGYTF.

There are a few counts of this clone. CDR3 bases: TGCGCCCCCGCCGGGACAGGGCGCGAAAAACTGTTTTTT. This codes for CAPAGTGREKLFF. The chain links TRBV23-1 to TRBJ1-4; 9 positions agree with TRBD1. TRBV23-1 is sorted into the ORF group, with uncertain function. The CDR3 has 13 amino acids. V shed 11 bases and J 8 bases; nucleotides not matched to a gene: 9.

This clone was seen only once. J is TRBJ2-7 and V is TRBV6-1, with TRBD1 matching over 8 bases. CDR1 is MNHNS, CDR2 SASEGT, per germline. Trimming took 4 bases from V and 5 from J; bases not matched to a gene: 4. The CDR3 covers 13 residues. The CDR3, as DNA: TGTGCCAGCAGTGGTGGACAGGGCCACGAGCAGTACTTC. Protein: CASSGGQGHEQYF.

The rearrangement uses TRBV25-1 and TRBJ1-1; D gene unclear. V lost 3 bases and J lost 4, with 12 bases in between. The CDR3 is 14 residues long. Germline CDR1 reads MGHDK; CDR2 reads SYGVNS. The CDR3: CASSDSIPGTEAFF. The CDR3 DNA reads as TGTGCCAGCAGTGATAGTATTCCGGGCACTGAAGCTTTCTTT. The full variable domain, rest sourced from reference TRBV25-1 and TRBJ1-1, is EADIYQTPRYLVIGTGKKITLECSQTMGHDKMYWYQQDPGMELHLIHYSYGVNSTEKGDLSSESTVSRIRTEHFPLTLESARPSHTSQYLCASSDSIPGTEAFFGQGTRLTVV.

This sequence joins TRBV5-1 and TRBJ2-1; 10 bases are shared with TRBD2. V dropped 0 bases and J dropped 5; count of bases not matched to a gene: 5. Germline-derived CDR1 and CDR2 are SGHRS and YFSETQ. The CDR3 consists of 16 residues. CDR3 nucleotide sequence: TGCGCCAGCAGCTTGGCCAGCGGGGGGGCTCACAATGAGCAGTTCTTC. Its translation: CASSLASGGAHNEQFF.

The rearrangement links TRBV2 to TRBJ2-3; D remains unclear. The ends were cut back, 7 bases at V and 6 bases at J, with 14 bases in the middle. The germline V gene has CDR1 SNHLY and CDR2 FYNNEI. This CDR3 contains 13 residues. CDR3 loop: CASIGEFLDTQYF. The CDR3, as DNA: TGTGCCAGCATAGGAGAGTTCCTGGATACGCAGTATTTT.

The J gene is TRBJ2-7, the V gene TRBV2; 11 bases line up with TRBD1. V lost 2 bases and J lost 4; bases outside the gene matches: 4. The CDR3 sequence is 15 residues long. The V gene's germline CDR1 is SNHLY and CDR2 FYNNEI. Here the CDR3 DNA reads TGTGCCAGCAGTGAACTGGGACAGGGGGAATACGAGCAGTACTTC. Translating gives CASSELGQGEYEQYF.

In its sample, this clone was seen once. In nucleotides, the CDR3 is TGCGCCAGCAGCCAAGGACAGGGGTATGGCTACACCTTC. Its translation is CASSQGQGYGYTF. The V and J genes are TRBV4-1 and TRBJ1-2; 8 bases agree with TRBD1. Germline V gene data show CDR1 as MGHRA and CDR2 as YSYEKL. V dropped 1 base and J dropped 5; count of bases not matched to a gene: 0. This CDR3 is 13 amino acids long.

The rearrangement uses TRBV18 and TRBJ2-2, with TRBD1 matching 8 bases. Per the germline V gene, CDR1 is KGHSH and CDR2 is LQKENI. With 4 bases clipped from V and 3 bases from J, the junction kept 4 bases outside the gene matches. The CDR3 consists of 15 residues. CDR3 amino acids: CASSRTGFDTGELFF. The CDR3 DNA reads as TGTGCCAGCTCACGGACAGGGTTCGACACCGGGGAGCTGTTTTTT.